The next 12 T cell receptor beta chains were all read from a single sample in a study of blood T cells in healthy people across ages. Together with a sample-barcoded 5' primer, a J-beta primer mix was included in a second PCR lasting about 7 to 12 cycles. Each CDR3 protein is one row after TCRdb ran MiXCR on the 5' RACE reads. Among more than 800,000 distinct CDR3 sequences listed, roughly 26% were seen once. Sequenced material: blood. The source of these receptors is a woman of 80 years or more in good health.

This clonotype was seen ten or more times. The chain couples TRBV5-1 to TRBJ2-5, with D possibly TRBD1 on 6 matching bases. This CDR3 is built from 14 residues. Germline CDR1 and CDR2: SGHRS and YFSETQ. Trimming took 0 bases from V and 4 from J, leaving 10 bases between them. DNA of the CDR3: TGCGCCAGCAGCTTGGGGGGACAAAGAGAGACCCAGTACTTC. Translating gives CASSLGGQRETQYF.

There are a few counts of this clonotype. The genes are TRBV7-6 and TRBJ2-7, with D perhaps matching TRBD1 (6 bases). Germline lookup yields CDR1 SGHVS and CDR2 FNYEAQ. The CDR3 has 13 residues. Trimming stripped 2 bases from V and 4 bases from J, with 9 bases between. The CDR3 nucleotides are TGTGCCAGCAGCTTAAAGACAGGTTACGAGCAGTACTTC. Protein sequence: CASSLKTGYEQYF.

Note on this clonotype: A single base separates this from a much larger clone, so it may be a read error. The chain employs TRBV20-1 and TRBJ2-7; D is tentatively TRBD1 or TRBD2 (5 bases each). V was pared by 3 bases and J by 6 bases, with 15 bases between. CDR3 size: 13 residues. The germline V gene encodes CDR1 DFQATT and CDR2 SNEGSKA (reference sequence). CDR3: CSARGRGGLEQYF. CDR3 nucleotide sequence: TGCAGTGCTAGGGGACGGGGTGGGCTCGAGCAGTACTTC.

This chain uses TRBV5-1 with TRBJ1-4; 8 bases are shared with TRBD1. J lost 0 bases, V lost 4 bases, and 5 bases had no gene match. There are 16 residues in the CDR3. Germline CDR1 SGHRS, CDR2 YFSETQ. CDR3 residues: CASSRTGTPTNEKLFF. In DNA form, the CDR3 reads TGCGCCAGCAGCCGGACAGGGACCCCAACTAATGAAAAACTGTTTTTT.

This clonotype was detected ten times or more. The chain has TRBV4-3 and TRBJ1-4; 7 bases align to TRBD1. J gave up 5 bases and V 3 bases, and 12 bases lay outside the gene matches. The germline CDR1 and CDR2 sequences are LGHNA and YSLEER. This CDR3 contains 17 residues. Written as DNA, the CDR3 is TGCGCCAGCAGCCACACCACCGGGACAGTGGGAAATGAAAAACTGTTTTTT. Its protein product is CASSHTTGTVGNEKLFF.

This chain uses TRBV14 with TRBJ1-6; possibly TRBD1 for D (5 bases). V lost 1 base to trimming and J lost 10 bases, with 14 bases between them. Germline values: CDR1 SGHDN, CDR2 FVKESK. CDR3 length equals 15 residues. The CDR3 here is CASSQGAGRNSPLHF. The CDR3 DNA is TGTGCCAGCAGCCAAGGTGCAGGGAGGAACTCACCCCTCCACTTT.

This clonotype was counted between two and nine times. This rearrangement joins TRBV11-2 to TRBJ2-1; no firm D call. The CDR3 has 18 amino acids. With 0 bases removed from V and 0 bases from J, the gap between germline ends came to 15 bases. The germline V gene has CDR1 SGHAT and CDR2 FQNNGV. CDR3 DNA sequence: TGTGCCAGCAGCTTAGATGGAGTTGACGGGTTCTCCTACAATGAGCAGTTCTTC. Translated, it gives CASSLDGVDGFSYNEQFF. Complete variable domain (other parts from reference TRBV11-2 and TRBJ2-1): EAGVAQSPRYKIIEKRQSVAFWCNPISGHATLYWYQQILGQGPKLLIQFQNNGVVDDSQLPKDRFSAERLKGVDSTLKIQPAKLEDSAVYLCASSLDGVDGFSYNEQFFGPGTRLTVL.

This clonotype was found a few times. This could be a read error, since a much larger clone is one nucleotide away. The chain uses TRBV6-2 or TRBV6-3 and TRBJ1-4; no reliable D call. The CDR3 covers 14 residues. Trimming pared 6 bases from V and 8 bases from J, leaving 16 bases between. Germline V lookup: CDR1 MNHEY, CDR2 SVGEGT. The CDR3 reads CASRYGSRGEKLFF. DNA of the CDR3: TGTGCCAGCAGGTACGGAAGCCGAGGAGAAAAACTGTTTTTT.

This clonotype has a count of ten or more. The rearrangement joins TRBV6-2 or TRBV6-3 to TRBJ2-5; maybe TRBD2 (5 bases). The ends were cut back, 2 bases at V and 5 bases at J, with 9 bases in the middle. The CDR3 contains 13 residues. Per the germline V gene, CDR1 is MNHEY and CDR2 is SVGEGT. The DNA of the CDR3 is TGTGCCAGCAGTTACGGGAGATTGGAGACCCAGTACTTC. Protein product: CASSYGRLETQYF.

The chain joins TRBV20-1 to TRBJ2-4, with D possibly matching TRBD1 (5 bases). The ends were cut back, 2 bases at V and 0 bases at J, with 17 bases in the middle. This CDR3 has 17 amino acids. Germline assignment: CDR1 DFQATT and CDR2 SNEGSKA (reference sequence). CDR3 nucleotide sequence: TGCAGTGCTAGATCGCGGCAGGGAATTTCAGCCAAAAACATTCAGTACTTC. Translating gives CSARSRQGISAKNIQYF.

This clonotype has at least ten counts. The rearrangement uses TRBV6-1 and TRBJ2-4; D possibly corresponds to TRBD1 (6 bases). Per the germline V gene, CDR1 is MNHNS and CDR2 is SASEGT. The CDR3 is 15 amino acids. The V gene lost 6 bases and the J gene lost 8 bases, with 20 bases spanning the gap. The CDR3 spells CASRGALPEADIQYF. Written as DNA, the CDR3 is TGTGCCAGCAGGGGGGCCCTACCCGAGGCGGACATTCAGTACTTC.

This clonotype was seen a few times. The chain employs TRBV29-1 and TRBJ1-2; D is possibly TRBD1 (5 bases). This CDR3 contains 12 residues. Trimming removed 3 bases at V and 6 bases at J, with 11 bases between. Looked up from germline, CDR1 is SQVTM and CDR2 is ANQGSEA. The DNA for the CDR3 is TGCAGCGTTGAGCAGGGCCTAGATGGCTACACCTTC. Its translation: CSVEQGLDGYTF.